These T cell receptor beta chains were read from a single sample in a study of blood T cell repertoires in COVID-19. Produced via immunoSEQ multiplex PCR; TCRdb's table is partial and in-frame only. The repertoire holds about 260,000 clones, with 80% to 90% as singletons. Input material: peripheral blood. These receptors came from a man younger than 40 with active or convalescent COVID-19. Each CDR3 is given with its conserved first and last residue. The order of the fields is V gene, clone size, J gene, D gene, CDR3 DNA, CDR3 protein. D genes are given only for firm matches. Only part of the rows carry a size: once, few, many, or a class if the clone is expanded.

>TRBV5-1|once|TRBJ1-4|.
TGCGCCAGCAGCCTGGAACGGGGAAATGGACAGAACAAGGTTAATGAAAAACTGTTTTTT
CASSLERGNGQNKVNEKLFF
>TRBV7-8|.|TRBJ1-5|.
TGTGCCAGCAGAAGGACAGAAGGTCCCTATCAGCCCCAGCATTTT
CASRRTEGPYQPQHF
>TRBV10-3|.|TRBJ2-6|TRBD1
TGTGCCATCAGGTATCCGGGACAGGAGATCTCTGGGGCCAACGTCCTGACTTTC
CAIRYPGQEISGANVLTF
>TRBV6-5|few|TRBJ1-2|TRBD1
TGTGCCAGCAGTTCCGCCCCAGACAGGGTCTATGGCTACACCTTC
CASSSAPDRVYGYTF
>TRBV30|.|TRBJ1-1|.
TGTGCCTGGAGTGACGGCCGGGACACTGAAGCTTTCTTT
CAWSDGRDTEAFF
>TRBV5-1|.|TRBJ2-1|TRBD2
TGCGCCAGCAGCTTGGTAGGCGGGGGGATCACCAATGAGCAGTTCTTC
CASSLVGGGITNEQFF
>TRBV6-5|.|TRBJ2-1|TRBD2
TGTGCCAGCAGCCCGGGACTAGCGGGGGGTAATGAGCAGTTCTTC
CASSPGLAGGNEQFF
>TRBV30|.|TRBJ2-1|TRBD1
TGTGCCTGGAGTGTTAAGGGGGCATCTTGGAATGAGCAGTTCTTC
CAWSVKGASWNEQFF
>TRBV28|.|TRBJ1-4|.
TGTGCCAGTTACCTGGGGGGGGGCCATGAAAAACTGTTTTTT
CASYLGGGHEKLFF
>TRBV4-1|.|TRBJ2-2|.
TGCGCCAGCAGCCAAGACTGGGGAGCCGGGGAGCTGTTTTTT
CASSQDWGAGELFF
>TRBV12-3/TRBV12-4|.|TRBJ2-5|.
TGTGCCAGCAGTCCCCTAGCGGAGACCCAGTACTTC
CASSPLAETQYF
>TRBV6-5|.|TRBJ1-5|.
TGTGCCAGCAGCTGGGGGCAGGGAAATCAGCCCCAGCATTTT
CASSWGQGNQPQHF